Listed below are T cell receptor beta chains from one sample, sequenced in a study of CD8 T cells in ankylosing spondylitis. TCRdb re-derived calls from the 5' RACE reads in MiXCR, one entry per CDR3 protein. The data show 300,000 to 400,000 distinct CDR3 sequences, more than 9% seen once. What was sequenced was blood, either unsorted or a sorted T cell fraction (not recorded which). The receptors stem from a female donor with ankylosing spondylitis or in good health (not recorded which). Both conserved end residues are part of each CDR3. The D gene is left open where the match is weak. For some rows the clone size is stated as once, few or many, or as a class when expanded; others skip it.

j_gene | d_gene | v_gene | abundance | len | CDR3aa | CDR3nt
TRBJ2-7 | . | TRBV3-1 | . | 14 | CASSLRGGPWEQYF | TGTGCCAGCAGCCTCCGAGGGGGGCCGTGGGAGCAGTACTTC
TRBJ2-4 | TRBD2 | TRBV27 | many | 23 | CASSFRMGGSANMTSGTKNIQYF | TGTGCCAGCAGTTTTCGCATGGGGGGCTCAGCTAATATGACTAGCGGGACAAAAAACATTCAGTACTTC
TRBJ2-1 | . | TRBV29-1 | . | 12 | CSVERSPNEQFF | TGCAGCGTTGAGCGATCCCCCAATGAGCAGTTCTTC
TRBJ2-2 | . | TRBV3-1 | few | 14 | CASSQGFQTGELFF | TGTGCCAGCAGCCAAGGTTTCCAAACCGGGGAGCTGTTTTTT
TRBJ2-3 | . | TRBV20-1 | few | 14 | CSASPRGPTDTQYF | TGCAGTGCTAGTCCCCGGGGACCCACAGATACGCAGTATTTT
TRBJ2-7 | TRBD2 | TRBV5-1 | . | 16 | CASSLELAGGSYEQYF | TGCGCCAGCAGCTTGGAGCTAGCGGGGGGCTCCTACGAGCAGTACTTC
TRBJ2-5 | . | TRBV20-1 | many | 15 | CSARYPARRQETQYF | TGCAGTGCTAGGTATCCGGCCAGGAGACAAGAGACCCAGTACTTC
TRBJ1-1 | TRBD1 | TRBV27 | many | 13 | CASRIQGGTEAFF | TGTGCCAGCAGAATACAGGGGGGGACTGAAGCTTTCTTT
TRBJ2-2 | . | TRBV20-1 | many | 11 | CSATNTGELFF | TGCAGTGCAACGAACACCGGGGAGCTGTTTTTT
TRBJ2-2 | . | TRBV3-1 | few | 13 | CASSIRGGGELFF | TGTGCCAGCAGCATAAGGGGAGGCGGGGAGCTGTTTTTT
TRBJ2-1 | . | TRBV7-9 | few | 17 | CASSLVIGADPTLEQFF | TGTGCCAGCAGCTTAGTAATTGGGGCGGACCCTACACTTGAGCAGTTCTTC
TRBJ2-2 | . | TRBV20-1 | many | 14 | CSFRRRVGPGELFF | TGCAGCTTCAGGAGGAGGGTCGGACCCGGGGAGCTGTTTTTT
TRBJ1-5 | . | TRBV7-9 | few | 12 | CASSSRDQPQHF | TGTGCCAGCAGCTCGAGAGATCAGCCCCAGCATTTT
TRBJ2-7 | . | TRBV7-2 | . | 12 | CASSTNGGEQYF | TGTGCCAGCAGCACGAACGGAGGCGAGCAGTACTTC
TRBJ2-5 | TRBD2 | TRBV20-1 | many | 12 | CSALMERESCFF | TGCAGTGCTTTAATGGAGCGGGAGTCCTGTTTCTTC
TRBJ2-1 | TRBD1 | TRBV12-3/TRBV12-4 | few | 13 | CASSAGQGAFGFF | TGTGCCAGCAGTGCCGGACAGGGGGCTTTTGGGTTCTTC
TRBJ1-4 | TRBD1 | TRBV30 | . | 18 | CAWRAQLRDRGRREKLFF | TGTGCCTGGAGGGCCCAACTACGGGACAGGGGGCGTCGTGAAAAACTGTTTTTT
TRBJ2-1 | TRBD1 | TRBV20-1 | few | 15 | CSASDPGQSYNEQFF | TGCAGTGCTTCCGACCCGGGACAGTCCTACAATGAGCAGTTCTTC
TRBJ2-1 | . | TRBV28 | . | 15 | CASSLRGWMGNEQFF | TGTGCCAGCAGTTTAAGGGGTTGGATGGGCAATGAGCAGTTCTTC
TRBJ1-1 | . | TRBV10-3 | many | 13 | CASRTDLNTEAFF | TGTGCCTCACGGACAGATTTGAACACTGAAGCTTTCTTT
TRBJ1-1 | . | TRBV10-3 | many | 14 | CAISVGWGNTEAFF | TGTGCCATCAGTGTGGGGTGGGGGAACACTGAAGCTTTCTTT
TRBJ2-1 | . | TRBV7-9 | few | 15 | CASSSPRAPHNEQFF | TGTGCCAGCAGCTCTCCTAGGGCTCCTCACAATGAGCAGTTCTTC
TRBJ2-4 | . | TRBV5-1 | . | 15 | CASSLGGQGVYIQYF | TGCGCCAGCAGCTTGGGGGGCCAGGGTGTATACATTCAGTACTTC
TRBJ2-2 | . | TRBV12-3/TRBV12-4 | many | 15 | CASSFQGRDTGELFF | TGTGCCAGCAGTTTCCAGGGGAGGGACACCGGGGAGCTGTTTTTT
TRBJ1-2 | TRBD1 | TRBV7-2 | few | 15 | CASSSIATGGSGYTF | TGTGCCAGCAGCTCGATCGCTACAGGGGGATCTGGCTACACCTTC
TRBJ2-2 | . | TRBV20-1 | many | 13 | CSARGTQRGELFF | TGCAGTGCTAGAGGTACTCAGCGCGGGGAGCTGTTTTTT
TRBJ2-3 | TRBD1 | TRBV24-1 | many | 17 | CATSDLTGTGASDTQYF | TGTGCCACCAGTGATCTAACCGGGACAGGGGCGTCGGATACGCAGTATTTT
TRBJ2-1 | TRBD1 | TRBV6-1 | few | 13 | CASTDRGKGEQFF | TGTGCCAGCACCGACAGGGGGAAGGGTGAGCAGTTCTTC
TRBJ2-3 | . | TRBV20-1 | . | 13 | CSARSSGFPTQYF | TGCAGTGCTAGGTCCAGCGGGTTCCCCACGCAGTATTTT
TRBJ2-1 | . | TRBV5-4 | . | 14 | CASSDRGIYNEQFF | TGTGCCAGCAGCGACCGGGGCATCTACAATGAGCAGTTCTTC
TRBJ2-1 | TRBD2 | TRBV3-1 | many | 15 | CASSQGPSGYNEQFF | TGTGCCAGCAGCCAAGGCCCTAGCGGTTACAATGAGCAGTTCTTC
TRBJ2-6 | . | TRBV5-1 | many | 15 | CASSETVSGANVLTF | TGCGCCAGCAGCGAAACAGTATCTGGGGCCAACGTCCTGACTTTC
TRBJ1-1 | . | TRBV30 | . | 10 | CACKRREAFF | TGTGCCTGTAAACGTCGTGAAGCTTTCTTT
TRBJ2-5 | . | TRBV7-3 | many | 13 | CASSLTRKETQYF | TGTGCCAGCAGCTTAACCCGGAAAGAGACCCAGTACTTC
TRBJ2-1 | . | TRBV7-9 | few | 13 | CASSPDLGVEQFF | TGTGCCAGCAGCCCTGACCTAGGGGTTGAGCAGTTCTTC
TRBJ2-7 | . | TRBV7-9 | . | 15 | CASSSPGAKRNEQYF | TGTGCCAGCAGCTCACCGGGAGCGAAGAGGAACGAGCAGTACTTC
TRBJ2-1 | . | TRBV20-1 | . | 15 | CSASSSRSSYNEQFF | TGCAGTGCTAGTTCCTCTAGGAGCTCCTACAATGAGCAGTTCTTC
TRBJ2-7 | . | TRBV16 | . | 12 | CASSERNYEQYF | TGTGCCAGCAGCGAAAGAAACTACGAGCAGTACTTC
TRBJ2-3 | TRBD2 | TRBV6-4 | . | 14 | CASSTSGGTFSQYF | TGTGCCAGCTCCACTAGCGGGGGGACCTTCTCGCAGTATTTT
TRBJ1-5 | . | TRBV9 | many | 15 | CASSVGWLSNQPQHF | TGTGCCAGCAGCGTAGGGTGGTTGAGCAATCAGCCCCAGCATTTT
TRBJ2-2 | TRBD1 | TRBV6-1 | . | 16 | CASNRKAGGNTGELFF | TGTGCCAGCAACCGTAAAGCAGGGGGGAACACCGGGGAGCTGTTTTTT
TRBJ2-1 | TRBD1 | TRBV18 | . | 16 | CASHEPGQGFRAEQFF | TGTGCCAGTCACGAACCGGGACAGGGCTTTCGGGCTGAGCAGTTCTTC
TRBJ2-1 | TRBD1 | TRBV10-3 | few | 15 | CAISVGQGVNNEQFF | TGTGCCATCAGTGTGGGACAGGGGGTCAACAATGAGCAGTTCTTC
TRBJ2-6 | . | TRBV2 | . | 14 | CASSEGYGANVLTF | TGTGCCAGCAGTGAAGGGTACGGGGCCAACGTCCTGACTTTC
TRBJ1-3 | . | TRBV28 | many | 15 | CASSLATGLQNTIYF | TGTGCCAGCAGTTTAGCCACAGGTTTACAGAACACCATATATTTT
TRBJ1-2 | TRBD1 | TRBV18 | many | 13 | CASSPGRGPGYTF | TGTGCCAGCTCACCGGGCAGGGGGCCTGGCTACACCTTC
TRBJ2-2 | . | TRBV5-1 | many | 14 | CASHRSNRSGELFF | TGCGCCAGCCACCGGAGCAATCGATCCGGGGAGCTGTTTTTT
TRBJ2-1 | TRBD2 | TRBV29-1 | many | 15 | CSVEERTRVVNEQFF | TGCAGCGTTGAAGAACGGACTAGGGTCGTGAATGAGCAGTTCTTC
TRBJ2-1 | . | TRBV20-1 | many | 15 | CSALTGDFRYNEQFF | TGCAGTGCCCTCACGGGGGACTTCCGCTACAATGAGCAGTTCTTC
TRBJ2-1 | . | TRBV6-1 | . | 12 | CASIEGGKEQFF | TGTGCCAGCATCGAGGGCGGAAAAGAGCAGTTCTTC
TRBJ2-7 | . | TRBV6-5 | many | 15 | CASSSPRAANYEQYF | TGTGCCAGCAGTTCTCCCCGGGCTGCGAACTACGAGCAGTACTTC
TRBJ2-3 | . | TRBV5-1 | many | 15 | CASSLMGRSTDTQYF | TGCGCCAGCAGCTTGATGGGGCGCAGCACAGATACGCAGTATTTT
TRBJ2-1 | . | TRBV10-3 | . | 14 | CAISESDGVSEQFF | TGTGCCATCAGTGAGTCGGACGGGGTCAGTGAGCAGTTCTTC
TRBJ2-3 | TRBD2 | TRBV15 | many | 16 | CATSREAGLRTDTQYF | TGTGCCACCAGCAGAGAAGCGGGGCTCCGCACAGATACGCAGTATTTT
TRBJ1-1 | . | TRBV20-1 | . | 16 | CSAPGGRGRTSEEAFF | TGCAGTGCTCCTGGGGGACGGGGTAGGACTTCAGAAGAAGCTTTCTTT